The 23 T cell receptor beta chains below come from one sample, sequenced in a study of blood T cell repertoires in COVID-19. The data were produced by immunoSEQ multiplex PCR, yet TCRdb's version contains in-frame clones alone and is incomplete. The sample holds tens of thousands of clones, almost 85% seen once. Sequenced material: peripheral blood. Every receptor here comes from a man between 65 and 85 years old with acute or convalescent COVID-19.

The gene calls are TRBV5-1 and TRBJ2-2; D gene uncertain. The CDR3 contains 15 residues. V lost 0 bases, J lost 0 bases, and 6 bases lay in between. The germline CDR1 and CDR2 sequences are SGHRS and YFSETQ. The CDR3 protein is CASSLGGTNTGELFF. The DNA of the CDR3 is TGCGCCAGCAGCTTGGGAGGCACGAACACCGGGGAGCTGTTTTTT.

The V call is TRBV4-1, the J call TRBJ2-7, with TRBD2 identical over 11 bases. CDR1 and CDR2 (germline): MGHRA, YSYEKL. V lost 4 bases and J lost 3; bases outside the gene matches: 11. The CDR3 is 17 residues long. The CDR3, as DNA: TGCGCCAGCAGCCCCAATCCCCTAACTAGCGGGAGCTACGAGCAGTACTTC. Its protein product is CASSPNPLTSGSYEQYF.

This rearrangement joins TRBV19 to TRBJ2-1; 10 bases map to TRBD2. The germline CDR1 and CDR2 sequences are LNHDA and SQIVND (reference sequence). After removal of 7 bases from V and 4 bases from J, the junction contained 7 bases not matched to a gene. This CDR3 contains 15 residues. The DNA for the CDR3 is TGTGCCAGTAAAGCGGGAGGGCCAACGTACAATGAGCAGTTCTTC. Translating gives CASKAGGPTYNEQFF.

This clone has only a few counts. This chain joins TRBV27 and TRBJ2-2; D is unresolved. Trimming took off 1 base at V and 5 bases at J, with 11 bases between the two ends. The germline V gene has CDR1 MNHEY and CDR2 SMNVEV (reference sequence). The CDR3 runs to 15 residues. CDR3 DNA: TGTGCCAGCAGTTTATTCAGCGAATCAACCGGGGAGCTGTTTTTT. It specifies CASSLFSESTGELFF.

The chain recombines TRBV19 with TRBJ2-1; the D gene is possibly TRBD1 (6 bases). Deletions cut 3 bases from V and 10 bases from J, with 16 bases between. CDR1 and CDR2 (germline): LNHDA, SQIVND (reference sequence). CDR3 size: 14 residues. The chain's CDR3 is CASSIGTRDIEQFF. As DNA, the CDR3 is TGTGCCAGTAGTATCGGGACGAGGGACATCGAGCAGTTCTTC.

This chain joins TRBV5-1 and TRBJ2-3, with D perhaps TRBD2 (6 bases). Germline lookup yields CDR1 SGHRS and CDR2 YFSETQ. V was shortened by 7 bases and J by 1 base, with 16 bases between the two germline ends. The CDR3 sequence is 15 residues long. Here the CDR3 DNA reads TGCGCCAGCCTCCGAGGGGACTCCCGCACAGATACGCAGTATTTT. Translated: CASLRGDSRTDTQYF.

This clone was counted a single time. The rearrangement links TRBV27 to TRBJ2-7, with a possible D match to TRBD2 (7 bases). Germline loops: CDR1 MNHEY, CDR2 SMNVEV (reference sequence). The CDR3 runs 15 residues. Trimming removed 2 bases at V and 7 bases at J, with 18 bases between. CDR3 nucleotide sequence: TGTGCCAGCAGTTTAGCGGGGGCCCCTTTACGAGAGCAGTACTTC. This sequence encodes CASSLAGAPLREQYF.

This chain joins TRBV15 and TRBJ1-4; D is unclear. The V end was cut by 8 bases, the J end by 7 bases, with 17 bases between. Germline assignment: CDR1 LNHNV and CDR2 YYDKDF (reference sequence). This CDR3 has 14 residues. The CDR3 DNA is TGTGCCACCCTTAATCACCGGGAAAGTGAAAAACTGTTTTTT. It is translated as CATLNHRESEKLFF.

The chain is built from TRBV30 and TRBJ1-2, with D tentatively TRBD1 (6 bases). With 2 bases removed from V and 5 bases from J, the gap between germline ends came to 12 bases. CDR3 length: 13 residues. Looked up from germline, CDR1 is GTSNPN and CDR2 is SVGIG (reference sequence). CDR3: CAWSQSTGYGYTF. In nucleotides, the CDR3 is TGTGCCTGGAGTCAATCCACAGGGTATGGCTACACCTTC.

This chain connects TRBV9 to TRBJ2-1; D possibly corresponds to TRBD2 (5 bases). The V end lost 0 bases, the J end lost 6 bases, and 10 bases lay between the germline ends. Germline CDR1 SGDLS, CDR2 YYNGEE. The CDR3 contains 14 residues. The CDR3 region is CASSVGVGGNEQFF. The CDR3 bases are TGTGCCAGCAGCGTAGGGGTTGGAGGCAATGAGCAGTTCTTC.

The genes are TRBV10-1 and TRBJ2-5, with 7 positions matching TRBD1. The CDR3 spans 13 residues. Trimming cost V 7 bases and J 8 bases; bases outside gene matches: 10. The germline CDR1 and CDR2 sequences are WNHNN and SYGVQD (reference sequence). The CDR3 nucleotides are TGCGCCAGCAACCCTGATCAGGGGGAAACCCAGTACTTC. Translating it yields CASNPDQGETQYF.

The V gene is TRBV4-1, the J gene TRBJ1-4; the match to TRBD1 covers 8 bases. V lost 5 bases, J lost 4 bases, and 9 bases stayed unmatched. Germline-derived CDR1 and CDR2 are MGHRA and YSYEKL. The CDR3 loop spans 16 amino acids. The CDR3 spells CASSKKMGQDNEKLFF. The CDR3 DNA is TGCGCCAGCAGCAAAAAAATGGGACAGGATAATGAAAAACTGTTTTTT.

J is TRBJ2-1 and V is TRBV5-1, with D maybe TRBD2 (5 bases). CDR3 size: 14 residues. V was pared by 0 bases and J by 9 bases, with 13 bases between. Germline CDR1 reads SGHRS; CDR2 reads YFSETQ. As DNA, the CDR3 is TGCGCCAGCAGCTTGGTTCGGGGAGCACTTGAGCAGTTCTTC. This encodes CASSLVRGALEQFF. Full variable domain (rest looked up from reference TRBV5-1 and TRBJ2-1): KAGVTQTPRYLIKTRGQQVTLSCSPISGHRSVSWYQQTPGQGLQFLFEYFSETQRNKGNFPGRFSGRQFSNSRSEMNVSTLELGDSALYLCASSLVRGALEQFFGPGTRLTVL.

The rearrangement joins TRBV5-6 to TRBJ1-1; 7 nucleotides agree with TRBD1. Germline V gene sequence: CDR1 SGHDT, CDR2 YYEEEE. The length of the CDR3 is 13 residues. V shed 1 base, J shed 3 bases, and the junction held 0 bases outside the gene matches. The CDR3 coding sequence is TGTGCCAGCAGCTTGAGGGGGCACACTGAAGCTTTCTTT. Its translation: CASSLRGHTEAFF. The whole variable domain, remainder taken from reference TRBV5-6 and TRBJ1-1, is DAGVTQSPTHLIKTRGQQVTLRCSPKSGHDTVSWYQQALGQGPQFIFQYYEEEERQRGNFPDRFSGHQFPNYSSELNVNALLLGDSALYLCASSLRGHTEAFFGQGTRLTVV.

This sequence joins TRBV28 and TRBJ1-3; TRBD1 matches 8 bases. V dropped 7 bases and J dropped 0; count of bases not matched to a gene: 5. Germline V CDR1 and CDR2: MDHEN, SYDVKM. The CDR3 has 15 residues. CDR3 DNA: TGTGCCAGCACCGAAACAGGGGGCTCTGGAAACACCATATATTTT. Translation: CASTETGGSGNTIYF.

This clone was detected many times. The V and J genes are TRBV3-1 (or the pseudogene TRBV3-2) and TRBJ1-3; 7 bases line up with TRBD1. Germline V gene lookup returns CDR1 LGHDT and CDR2 YNNKEL (reference sequence). With V trimmed by 4 bases and J by 0 bases, 6 bases remained unmatched. This CDR3 has 16 residues. CDR3 sequence: CASSRGTADSGNTIYF. The CDR3 nucleotides read TGTGCCAGCAGCCGTGGGACAGCCGACTCTGGAAACACCATATATTTT.

The chain combines TRBV9 with TRBJ2-1; 7 nucleotides agree with TRBD2. CDR3 length: 15 residues. Germline V lookup: CDR1 SGDLS, CDR2 YYNGEE. Losses at the gene ends were 0 bases for V and 5 bases for J; bases not matched to a gene: 5. Here the CDR3 DNA reads TGTGCCAGCAGCGTAGCGGGACTACCGAACAATGAGCAGTTCTTC. Translating gives CASSVAGLPNNEQFF.

CDR3 nucleotides: TGCGCCAGCAGCCAAGAGACTAGCGGGGGGAAAACCGGGGAGCTGTTTTTT. Encoded protein: CASSQETSGGKTGELFF. V is TRBV4-3 and J is TRBJ2-2; 13 bases are a match to TRBD2. Germline CDR1 reads LGHNA; CDR2 reads YSLEER. The CDR3 has 17 amino acids. V shed 0 bases, J shed 5 bases, and the junction held 3 bases outside the gene matches.

The gene calls are TRBV11-2 and TRBJ2-3, with TRBD2 matching 7 bases. The CDR3 has 14 residues. Germline values: CDR1 SGHAT, CDR2 FQNNGV. Trimming cost V 3 bases and J 5 bases; bases outside gene matches: 5. The CDR3 DNA follows: TGTGCCAGCAGCTTGAGCGGGATGGGAGATACGCAGTATTTT. This codes for CASSLSGMGDTQYF.

The chain couples TRBV30 to TRBJ2-7; the match to TRBD1 covers 7 bases. The CDR3 length is 13 residues. Germline CDR1 and CDR2: GTSNPN and SVGIG (reference sequence). V dropped 4 bases and J dropped 3; count of bases not matched to a gene: 6. The CDR3 DNA is TGTGCCTGGAATGACAGGGTGGGCTACGAGCAGTACTTC. As protein: CAWNDRVGYEQYF.

J is TRBJ2-5 and V is TRBV20-1, with 9 nucleotides matching TRBD2. Looked up from germline, CDR1 is DFQATT and CDR2 is SNEGSKA (reference sequence). This CDR3 comprises 11 residues. The CDR3, as DNA: TGCAGGGGACTAGCCGGCGAGACCCAGTACTTC. Translated: CRGLAGETQYF.

The chain couples TRBV29-1 to TRBJ1-2; the match to TRBD1 covers 8 bases. CDR3 length: 14 residues. The ends lost 2 bases at V and 4 bases at J; junction bases unmatched: 6. CDR1 SQVTM and CDR2 ANQGSEA come from the germline V gene. The CDR3 loop reads CSVEPPGQVYGYTF. The CDR3 coding sequence is TGCAGCGTTGAACCTCCGGGACAGGTCTATGGCTACACCTTC. The full variable domain, rest sourced from reference TRBV29-1 and TRBJ1-2, is SAVISQKPSRDICQRGTSLTIQCQVDSQVTMMFWYRQQPGQSLTLIATANQGSEATYESGFVIDKFPISRPNLTFSTLTVSNMSPEDSSIYLCSVEPPGQVYGYTFGSGTRLTVV.

The chain joins TRBV28 to TRBJ2-7, with D uncertain. V lost 4 bases and J 0 bases, leaving 7 bases between the germline ends. The CDR3 totals 13 residues. Looked up from germline, CDR1 is MDHEN and CDR2 is SYDVKM. CDR3 residues: CASSSPSSYEQYF. DNA of the CDR3: TGTGCCAGCAGTTCCCCTAGCTCCTACGAGCAGTACTTC.